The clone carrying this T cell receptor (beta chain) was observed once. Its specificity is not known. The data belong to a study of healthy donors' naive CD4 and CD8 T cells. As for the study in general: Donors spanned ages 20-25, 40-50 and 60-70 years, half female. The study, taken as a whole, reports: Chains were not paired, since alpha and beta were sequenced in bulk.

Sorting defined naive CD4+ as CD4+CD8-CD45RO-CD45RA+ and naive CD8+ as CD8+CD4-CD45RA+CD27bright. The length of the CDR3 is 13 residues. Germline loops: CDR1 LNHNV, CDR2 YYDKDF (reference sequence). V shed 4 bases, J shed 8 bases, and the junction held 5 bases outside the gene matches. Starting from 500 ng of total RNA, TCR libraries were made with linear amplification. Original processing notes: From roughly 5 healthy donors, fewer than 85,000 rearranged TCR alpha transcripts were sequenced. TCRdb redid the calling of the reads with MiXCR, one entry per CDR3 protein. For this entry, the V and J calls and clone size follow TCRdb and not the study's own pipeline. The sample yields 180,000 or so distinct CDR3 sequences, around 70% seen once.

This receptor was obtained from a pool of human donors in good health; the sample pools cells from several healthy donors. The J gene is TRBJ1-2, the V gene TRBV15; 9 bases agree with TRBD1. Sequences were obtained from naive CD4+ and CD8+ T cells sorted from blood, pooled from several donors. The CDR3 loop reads CATSIQGAQGYTF. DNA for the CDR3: TGTGCCACCAGCATACAGGGGGCACAAGGCTACACCTTC. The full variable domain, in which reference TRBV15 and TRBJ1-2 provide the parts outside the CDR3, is DAMVIQNPRYQVTQFGKPVTLSCSQTLNHNVMYWYQQKSSQAPKLLFHYYDKDFNNEADTPDNFQSRRPNTSFCFLDIRSPGLGDTAMYLCATSIQGAQGYTFGSGTRLTVV.